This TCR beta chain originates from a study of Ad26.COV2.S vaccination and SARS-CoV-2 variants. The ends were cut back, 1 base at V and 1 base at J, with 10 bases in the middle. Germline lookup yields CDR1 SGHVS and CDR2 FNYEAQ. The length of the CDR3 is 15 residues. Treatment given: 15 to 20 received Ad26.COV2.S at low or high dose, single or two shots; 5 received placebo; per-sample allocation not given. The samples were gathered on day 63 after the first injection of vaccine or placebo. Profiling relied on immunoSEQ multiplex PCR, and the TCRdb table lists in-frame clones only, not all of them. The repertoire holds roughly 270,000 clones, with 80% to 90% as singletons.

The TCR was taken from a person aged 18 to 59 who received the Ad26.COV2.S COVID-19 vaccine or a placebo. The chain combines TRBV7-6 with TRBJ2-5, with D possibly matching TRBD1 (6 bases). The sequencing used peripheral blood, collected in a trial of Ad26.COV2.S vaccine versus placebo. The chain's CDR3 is CASSLDQGGQETQYF. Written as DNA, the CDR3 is TGTGCCAGCAGCTTAGATCAAGGGGGCCAAGAGACCCAGTACTTC.